A selection of T cell receptor beta chains follows, all from one sample in a study of blood T cell repertoires in COVID-19. Sequenced by immunoSEQ multiplex PCR; TCRdb stores in-frame clones only, minus some. The sample lists 130,000 or so clones, about 83% occurring once. The sequencing input was peripheral blood. The receptors originated from a man between 25 and 39 years old with COVID-19, enrolled during active disease. The CDR3 runs from the conserved cysteine through the conserved F or W. The D gene is left open where the match is weak. Size tells how often a clone was seen (once, few, many) or the class of an expanded clone, and some rows leave it out.

14 TRBD1 TRBJ2-7 . TRBV6-5 TGTGCCAGCAGACCCCCAACTCAGGGGGCGGAGCAGTACTTC CASRPPTQGAEQYF
16 . TRBJ2-7 . TRBV9 TGTGCCAGCAGCGTAGGCGGGGCAGGGGGGTTGTACGAGCAGTACTTC CASSVGGAGGLYEQYF
14 . TRBJ2-5 . TRBV19 TGTGCCAGTAGGAAACTAGCCTCGGTGGGGACCCAGTACTTC CASRKLASVGTQYF
15 TRBD1 TRBJ1-4 . TRBV19 TGTGCCAGTAGTGTCCAGGGGGCGCTACGGGAAAAACTGTTTTTT CASSVQGALREKLFF
14 . TRBJ2-7 . TRBV15 TGTGCCACCAGCAGAGGAGAGCAATCCTACGAGCAGTACTTC CATSRGEQSYEQYF
16 TRBD1 TRBJ2-3 . TRBV5-8 TGTGCCAGCAGCCTACAGGGGGCCCTCCGCACAGATACGCAGTATTTT CASSLQGALRTDTQYF
15 TRBD1 TRBJ1-2 . TRBV3-1/TRBV3-2 TGTGCCAGCAGCCAAGATTCGGCAGGGGGCTATGGCTACACCTTC CASSQDSAGGYGYTF
14 TRBD2 TRBJ2-1 many TRBV6-4 TGTGCCAGCAGTGAGGGACTAGCGGGCAATGAGCAGTTCTTC CASSEGLAGNEQFF
12 . TRBJ2-7 once TRBV28 TGTGCCACCTTGGACAGCTCCTACGAGCAGTACTTC CATLDSSYEQYF
13 . TRBJ2-2 once TRBV7-9 TGTGCCAGCAGCTTTAAGAACACCGGGGAGCTGTTTTTT CASSFKNTGELFF
13 TRBD1 TRBJ2-7 . TRBV18 TGTGCCAGCACCCAGGGGGCTGGATGGGAGCAGTACTTC CASTQGAGWEQYF
14 . TRBJ1-1 . TRBV3-1/TRBV3-2 TGTGCCAGCAGCCAAGAAGGCGGGAGAACTGAAGCTTTCTTT CASSQEGGRTEAFF
13 . TRBJ2-7 . TRBV29-1 TGCAGCGTGGCCACAGTGTTGACCTACGAGCAGTACTTC CSVATVLTYEQYF
14 TRBD2 TRBJ2-7 . TRBV18 TGTGCCAGCTCACCCGGGAGCGGGAGCAACGAGCAGTACTTC CASSPGSGSNEQYF
15 . TRBJ1-6 . TRBV28 TGTGCCAGCAGTTCCCACTTATTCGGGGATTCACCCCTCCACTTT CASSSHLFGDSPLHF
12 . TRBJ2-1 . TRBV19 TGTGCCAGTAATCGGGGGGCCAATGAGCAGTTCTTC CASNRGANEQFF
14 TRBD1 TRBJ2-3 . TRBV29-1 TGCAGCGTTGAAGGGGACAGGGGGTCGGATACGCAGTATTTT CSVEGDRGSDTQYF
14 TRBD1 TRBJ2-5 . TRBV28 TGTGCCAGCAGTTCTCGGACAGGAAGAGAGACCCAGTACTTC CASSSRTGRETQYF
15 TRBD1 TRBJ1-2 . TRBV6-1 TGTGCCAGCAGTGAAGCAGGGGGCATTTACTATGGCTACACCTTC CASSEAGGIYYGYTF
16 TRBD1 TRBJ1-1 . TRBV18 TGTGCCAGCTCCTGGCCGGGACAGGGGATGTCAACTGAAGCTTTCTTT CASSWPGQGMSTEAFF
14 TRBD1 TRBJ1-5 . TRBV6-2/TRBV6-3 TGTGCCAGCAGTTACGGGACAGGAAATCAGCCCCAGCATTTT CASSYGTGNQPQHF
13 TRBD2 TRBJ2-5 . TRBV7-2 TGTGCCAGCAGCCGGGGGGAACAAGAGACCCAGTACTTC CASSRGEQETQYF
16 . TRBJ2-3 once TRBV29-1 TGCAGCGTTGAAGATCGGTTGGGGAAGGGGACAGATACGCAGTATTTT CSVEDRLGKGTDTQYF
15 . TRBJ1-3 . TRBV15 TGTGCCACCAGCACGCCCAGGGACTCTGGAAACACCATATATTTT CATSTPRDSGNTIYF
12 . TRBJ1-1 . TRBV6-1 TGTGCCAGCAGTGTGTCCGGCACTGAAGCTTTCTTT CASSVSGTEAFF
13 . TRBJ2-3 . TRBV10-3 TGTGCCATAGGAGGTTTGGCGACAGATACGCAGTATTTT CAIGGLATDTQYF
16 . TRBJ1-1 once TRBV5-1 TGCGCCAGCACCCGCCAGGGCGGGAGCATGAACACTGAAGCTTTCTTT CASTRQGGSMNTEAFF
13 . TRBJ1-4 . TRBV28 TGTGCCAGCAGTGGGCCCACCAGGGAAAAACTGTTTTTT CASSGPTREKLFF
14 TRBD2 TRBJ2-7 . TRBV2 TGTGCCAGCAGCCGGACTAGCGGATATTACGAGCAGTACTTC CASSRTSGYYEQYF
10 . TRBJ2-1 . TRBV11-2 TGTGCCAGCGGCGAGCGGGAGCAGTTCTTC CASGEREQFF
12 . TRBJ2-4 . TRBV24-1 TGTGCCACCAGTCGGGCAGAGGGCATTCAGTACTTC CATSRAEGIQYF
19 TRBD2 TRBJ2-7 once TRBV27 TGTGCCAGCAGTTTATCGGGGGGATTGGGGACTAGCGAAACCTACGAGCAGTACTTC CASSLSGGLGTSETYEQYF
15 TRBD1 TRBJ1-1 . TRBV7-8 TGTGCCAGCAGCTCAGATAGGGGGCGCGAGCCTGAAGCTTTCTTT CASSSDRGREPEAFF
16 . TRBJ1-2 . TRBV7-2 TGTGCCAGCAGCCCCCGCCCGGCAACAGTTGGCTATGGCTACACCTTC CASSPRPATVGYGYTF
17 . TRBJ2-1 . TRBV12-5 TGTGCTAGTGGTTTGGTACTCGGGTTGCGGGGAAACAATGAGCAGTTCTTC CASGLVLGLRGNNEQFF
16 TRBD2 TRBJ2-3 few TRBV4-2 TGTGCCAGCAGCCAAGACAGCGGGAGTCGGACAGATACGCAGTATTTT CASSQDSGSRTDTQYF
14 . TRBJ1-1 . TRBV10-3 TGTGCCATCAAGGAGGCAGGGAGGGACACTGAAGCTTTCTTT CAIKEAGRDTEAFF
14 . TRBJ1-3 . TRBV11-2 TGTGCCAGCAACTTACCAGGATCTGGAAACACCATATATTTT CASNLPGSGNTIYF
16 TRBD2 TRBJ2-7 . TRBV19 TGTGCCAGTAGTATAGAGAGCGGGAGTGCATCCTACGAGCAGTACTTC CASSIESGSASYEQYF